These 28 T cell receptor beta chains originate from one sample sequenced in a study of beta chain features in type 1 diabetes. These receptors' antigens are unknown. Study-level results: Shortening that was moderate but significant affected the TCRB CDR3s of Type 1 diabetes patients in all four CD4+ subsets.

Isolated RNA was reverse transcribed in full, so expressed TCRB transcripts were sequenced. Using immunoSEQ multiplex PCR, the repertoire was profiled, and TCRdb retains in-frame clones only, with some absent. The table records hundreds of thousands of clones, about an eighth of them present only once. Sequencing input: naive CD4+ T cells from blood. These receptors came from a man aged 18 to 30 with type 1 diabetes.

Remarks on this clone: The identical CDR3 is also encoded by other nucleotide sequences in the sample. V usage is TRBV9 and J usage is TRBJ2-2, with TRBD1 matching 8 bases. Germline V lookup: CDR1 SGDLS, CDR2 YYNGEE. This CDR3 contains 14 residues. With V trimmed by 3 bases and J by 7 bases, 5 bases remained unmatched. This CDR3 reads CASSADRGGGELFF. The CDR3 DNA reads as TGTGCCAGCAGCGCCGACAGGGGAGGCGGGGAGCTGTTTTTT. The entire variable domain, with the rest obtained from reference TRBV9 and TRBJ2-2, is as follows: DSGVTQTPKHLITATGQRVTLRCSPRSGDLSVYWYQQSLDQGLQFLIQYYNGEERAKGNILERFSAQQFPDLHSELNLSSLELGDSALYFCASSADRGGGELFFGEGSRLTVL.

The chain couples TRBV4-3 to TRBJ1-1; the D is unclear. Germline V CDR1 and CDR2: LGHNA, YSLEER. V gave up 2 bases and J gave up 4 bases, with 26 bases separating them. The length of the CDR3 is 19 residues. CDR3 region: CASSQSNTWAVGGSTEAFF. The DNA for the CDR3 is TGCGCCAGCAGCCAATCCAACACGTGGGCAGTCGGAGGGAGCACTGAAGCTTTCTTT.

The genes are TRBV7-9 and TRBJ2-7; 10 bases agree with TRBD2. The J segment lost 0 bases and the V segment lost 1 base, leaving 0 bases of the junction unmatched. The CDR3 totals 15 residues. CDR1 SEHNR and CDR2 FQNEAQ come from the germline V gene (reference sequence). In DNA form, the CDR3 reads TGTGCCAGCAGCTTAGTAGCGGGAGGCTCCTACGAGCAGTACTTC. It translates to CASSLVAGGSYEQYF.

In its sample, this clone was seen a few times. This chain links TRBV7-9 with TRBJ2-3; no firm D call. V gave up 2 bases and J gave up 3 bases, with 9 bases separating them. From germline, CDR1 is SEHNR and CDR2 FQNEAQ (reference sequence). The CDR3 covers 14 residues. CDR3 coding DNA: TGTGCCAGCAGCTTATACGGAGAAACAGATACGCAGTATTTT. Translating it yields CASSLYGETDTQYF. The variable domain in full, completed from reference TRBV7-9 and TRBJ2-3, reads DTGVSQNPRHKITKRGQNVTFRCDPISEHNRLYWYRQTLGQGPEFLTYFQNEAQLEKSRLLSDRFSAERPKGSFSTLEIQRTEQGDSAMYLCASSLYGETDTQYFGPGTRLTVL.

This clone has only a few counts. This rearrangement joins TRBV18 to TRBJ1-2, with TRBD1 matching over 10 bases. The trim removed 3 bases at V and 8 bases at J, leaving 6 bases unmatched. In germline, CDR1 is KGHSH, CDR2 LQKENI. The CDR3 is made up of 14 amino acids. In nucleotides, the CDR3 is TGTGCCAGCTCACCCGGGACAGGGGCCGTGGGCTACACCTTC. As protein: CASSPGTGAVGYTF.

The V gene is TRBV30, the J gene TRBJ2-5; D unclear. The CDR3 spans 11 residues. V lost 4 bases to trimming and J lost 3 bases, with 6 bases between them. Germline V gives CDR1 GTSNPN, CDR2 SVGIG (reference sequence). CDR3 protein: CAWKREETQYF. The CDR3 region has the DNA TGTGCCTGGAAAAGAGAAGAGACCCAGTACTTC.

This clone has only a few counts. This chain joins TRBV4-3 and TRBJ2-1, with 10 bases fitting TRBD2. This CDR3 is 16 amino acids long. Losses at the gene ends were 1 base for V and 0 bases for J; bases not matched to a gene: 0. Germline V gene sequence: CDR1 LGHNA, CDR2 YSLEER. The CDR3 region is CASSQASGGSYNEQFF. The CDR3 nucleotides read TGCGCCAGCAGCCAAGCTAGCGGGGGCTCCTACAATGAGCAGTTCTTC.

This clone showed up just a few times. J is TRBJ2-1 and V is TRBV11-3; the D is unclear. Trimming removed 1 base at V and 4 bases at J, with 17 bases between. The CDR3 has 17 residues. The germline gives CDR1 SGHNT, CDR2 YENEEA. CDR3 coding DNA: TGTGCCAGCAGCTTAGGGAGTAGTCCCGGCGGATACAATGAGCAGTTCTTC. Protein product: CASSLGSSPGGYNEQFF.

V usage is TRBV27 and J usage is TRBJ2-3; weak D call: TRBD2 (6 bases). Trimming left V 6 bases short and J 5 bases short, with 18 bases between. Germline loops: CDR1 MNHEY, CDR2 SMNVEV (reference sequence). The CDR3 has 15 amino acids. CDR3 nucleotide sequence: TGTGCCAGCAGCCCCTTGTTGCGGGAACAAGATACGCAGTATTTT. Residues: CASSPLLREQDTQYF.

This clone was picked up a small number of times. CDR3 bases: TGTGCCAGCAGCGTGAGCTTCAGCTCCTATAATTCACCCCTCCACTTT. Protein: CASSVSFSSYNSPLHF. The chain combines TRBV5-6 with TRBJ1-6; no reliable D call. The germline CDR1 and CDR2 sequences are SGHDT and YYEEEE. Trimming pared 4 bases from V and 0 bases from J, leaving 11 bases between. CDR3 length: 16 residues. The full variable domain, in which reference TRBV5-6 and TRBJ1-6 provide the parts outside the CDR3, is DAGVTQSPTHLIKTRGQQVTLRCSPKSGHDTVSWYQQALGQGPQFIFQYYEEEERQRGNFPDRFSGHQFPNYSSELNVNALLLGDSALYLCASSVSFSSYNSPLHFGNGTRLTVT.

This clone was seen more than once but under ten times. The chain couples TRBV4-3 to TRBJ1-3; the D gene is possibly TRBD1 (5 bases). Trimming cost V 3 bases and J 0 bases, with 15 bases left between them. The germline CDR1 and CDR2 sequences are LGHNA and YSLEER. There are 17 residues in the CDR3. The CDR3 nucleotides read TGCGCCAGCAGCCATGTTCTCAGGGACCTCTCTGGAAACACCATATATTTT. Translated: CASSHVLRDLSGNTIYF.

The V gene is TRBV5-1, the J gene TRBJ2-3; D call uncertain. The germline V gene has CDR1 SGHRS and CDR2 YFSETQ. V was trimmed by 6 bases and J by 0 bases, leaving 8 bases between them. The CDR3 extends over 13 amino acids. CDR3 loop: CASKEISTDTQYF. CDR3 in DNA: TGCGCCAGCAAGGAAATTAGCACAGATACGCAGTATTTT.

This chain connects TRBV6-6 to TRBJ2-7; TRBD1 matches at 9 bases. Germline V gene data show CDR1 as MNHNY and CDR2 as SVGAGI (reference sequence). This CDR3 region has 15 residues. After removal of 0 bases from V and 3 bases from J, the junction contained 3 bases not matched to a gene. CDR3 residues: CASSYSDRGYYEQYF. The CDR3 bases are TGTGCCAGCAGTTACTCGGACAGGGGATACTACGAGCAGTACTTC.

V usage is TRBV28 and J usage is TRBJ2-7; D might be TRBD1 (5 bases). V was pared by 3 bases and J by 1 base, with 16 bases between. The CDR3 length is 16 residues. Germline CDR1 MDHEN, CDR2 SYDVKM. The CDR3 nucleotides are TGTGCCAGCAGTTTCGAGTGGGGCGTCTTTTCCTACGAGCAGTACTTC. It is translated as CASSFEWGVFSYEQYF.

CDR3 nucleotide sequence: TGTGCCAGCAGCTTAGGGAGGGGGTCCTCTGGGGCCAACGTCCTGACTTTC. Amino acid sequence: CASSLGRGSSGANVLTF. V usage is TRBV7-2 and J usage is TRBJ2-6, with D perhaps being TRBD1 or TRBD2 (6 bases each). V gave up 1 base and J gave up 0 bases, with 10 bases separating them. This CDR3 is 17 amino acids long. Germline V gene data show CDR1 as SGHTA and CDR2 as FQGNSA.

The chain links TRBV4-1 to TRBJ1-2; TRBD1 matches 8 bases. CDR1 is MGHRA and CDR2 is YSYEKL in the germline V gene. V shed 3 bases and J 7 bases; nucleotides not matched to a gene: 10. The CDR3 totals 15 residues. The DNA for the CDR3 is TGCGCCAGCAGCCAGGATGAGACAGGGGACTTTGGCTACACCTTC. Translated: CASSQDETGDFGYTF.

In regard to this clone: The sample contains more than one DNA sequence encoding this CDR3. The J gene is TRBJ1-5, the V gene TRBV29-1; TRBD1 matches at 9 bases. The CDR3 totals 12 residues. With V trimmed by 5 bases and J by 5 bases, 1 base remained unmatched. The germline gives CDR1 SQVTM, CDR2 ANQGSEA. As DNA, the CDR3 is TGCAGCGTTCGACAGGGGGATCAGCCCCAGCATTTT. The encoded protein is CSVRQGDQPQHF. Full variable domain (remainder filled in from reference TRBV29-1 and TRBJ1-5): SAVISQKPSRDICQRGTSLTIQCQVDSQVTMMFWYRQQPGQSLTLIATANQGSEATYESGFVIDKFPISRPNLTFSTLTVSNMSPEDSSIYLCSVRQGDQPQHFGDGTRLSIL.

This clone has only a few counts. The gene calls are TRBV5-6 and TRBJ1-2; a possible D gene is TRBD1 (5 bases). Trimming took 1 base from V and 8 from J, leaving 15 bases between them. Germline values: CDR1 SGHDT, CDR2 YYEEEE. The length of the CDR3 is 14 residues. This CDR3 reads CASSLRGPMKGYTF. CDR3 sequence (DNA): TGTGCCAGCAGCTTGAGGGGACCGATGAAGGGCTACACCTTC.

A few counts support this clone. V usage is TRBV5-4 and J usage is TRBJ1-4, with D unclear. The V gene lost 4 bases and the J gene lost 7 bases, with 17 bases spanning the gap. CDR3 length equals 15 residues. Germline V gene data show CDR1 as SGHNT and CDR2 as YYREEE (reference sequence). The CDR3 loop is CASSATGKGGEKLFF. The CDR3 DNA reads as TGTGCCAGCAGCGCTACCGGGAAAGGTGGTGAAAAACTGTTTTTT.

The chain combines TRBV27 with TRBJ2-7; 7 bases align to TRBD2. CDR1 and CDR2 from the germline V gene are MNHEY and SMNVEV (reference sequence). The CDR3 is 15 residues long. J gave up 0 bases and V 2 bases, and 4 bases lay outside the gene matches. CDR3 bases: TGTGCCAGCAGTTTAGGACCGGGGGGCTCCTACGAGCAGTACTTC. As protein: CASSLGPGGSYEQYF.

Details on this clone: This CDR3 is also generated by other DNA sequences in the sample. This sequence joins TRBV5-1 and TRBJ2-1, with 12 bases fitting TRBD2. V lost 0 bases and J lost 4; bases outside the gene matches: 2. The CDR3 spans 16 residues. Germline V gene sequence: CDR1 SGHRS, CDR2 YFSETQ. The CDR3 nucleotides read TGCGCCAGCAGCTTGGGCGGGACTAGCGGGTACAATGAGCAGTTCTTC. Protein sequence: CASSLGGTSGYNEQFF.

This rearrangement joins TRBV28 to TRBJ1-1; 7 bases align to TRBD1. The V gene's germline CDR1 is MDHEN and CDR2 SYDVKM. This CDR3 is 13 amino acids long. V dropped 5 bases and J dropped 1; count of bases not matched to a gene: 1. The CDR3 loop reads CASSAGGNTEAFF. The CDR3 DNA reads as TGTGCCAGCAGTGCAGGGGGGAACACTGAAGCTTTCTTT. Complete variable domain (other parts from reference TRBV28 and TRBJ1-1): DVKVTQSSRYLVKRTGEKVFLECVQDMDHENMFWYRQDPGLGLRLIYFSYDVKMKEKGDIPEGYSVSREKKERFSLILESASTNQTSMYLCASSAGGNTEAFFGQGTRLTVV.

This clone was seen a few times. This chain connects TRBV27 to TRBJ2-1; D gene uncertain. The CDR3 is 14 residues long. Trimming left V 1 base short and J 4 bases short, with 8 bases between. Germline loops: CDR1 MNHEY, CDR2 SMNVEV (reference sequence). CDR3 amino acids: CASSLYSVYNEQFF. The DNA for the CDR3 is TGTGCCAGCAGTTTATATTCCGTTTACAATGAGCAGTTCTTC.

The chain's CDR3 is CAWSVGVLTF. CDR3 sequence (DNA): TGTGCCTGGAGTGTGGGCGTCCTGACTTTC. The chain carries TRBV30 and TRBJ2-6; D not certain. The germline V gene encodes CDR1 GTSNPN and CDR2 SVGIG (reference sequence). The ends were cut back, 0 bases at V and 12 bases at J, with 3 bases in the middle. This CDR3 comprises 10 residues.

Comment on this clone: A much bigger clone sits one base away, suggesting this may be a read error. The V gene is TRBV28, the J gene TRBJ2-5; D is ambiguous. V shed 3 bases and J shed 1 base, with 0 bases lying between them. The CDR3 is 11 amino acids. The germline CDR1 and CDR2 sequences are MDHEN and SYDVKM. CDR3 amino acids: CASSFQETQYF. The DNA for the CDR3 is TGTGCCAGCAGTTTCCAAGAGACCCAGTACTTC.

V usage is TRBV5-4 and J usage is TRBJ2-1, with 10 bases lining up with TRBD2. This CDR3 has 16 residues. Germline V lookup: CDR1 SGHNT, CDR2 YYREEE (reference sequence). Trimming at V came to 4 bases and at J to 2 bases, leaving 6 bases not matched to a gene. The CDR3 DNA is TGTGCCAGCAGCCCTAGCGGGGGTAGGGCCTACAATGAGCAGTTCTTC. As protein: CASSPSGGRAYNEQFF.

The chain joins TRBV5-5 to TRBJ2-1; weak D call: TRBD1 (5 bases). This CDR3 contains 16 residues. Per the germline V gene, CDR1 is SGHKS and CDR2 is YYEKEE (reference sequence). The germline V and J ends were trimmed by 0 bases and 6 bases, with 16 bases remaining between them. The CDR3 region is CASSLVIRVSTNEQFF. The DNA of the CDR3 is TGTGCCAGCAGCTTGGTAATCAGGGTCAGTACCAATGAGCAGTTCTTC.

The chain joins TRBV4-1 to TRBJ1-5, with TRBD1 matching over 9 bases. The CDR3 has 17 amino acids. CDR1 MGHRA and CDR2 YSYEKL come from the germline V gene. J was trimmed by 4 bases and V by 3 bases; bases with no gene match: 10. The CDR3: CASSQGLQGAFNQPQHF. As DNA, the CDR3 is TGCGCCAGCAGCCAGGGATTACAGGGGGCTTTTAATCAGCCCCAGCATTTT.